One sample yielded the 9 T cell receptor beta chains listed below, sequenced in a study of OX40 agonist ivuxolimab in advanced cancers. Clones were read by immunoSEQ multiplex PCR, and TCRdb kept only the in-frame ones, dropping some. This table holds 35,000 or so clones, under 90% found once. Source: CD4+ or CD8+ T cells sorted from blood, taken in a trial of the OX40 agonist ivuxolimab. These receptors all come from an adult with an advanced solid tumor such as melanoma, head and neck, liver or kidney cancer.

This clone was observed once. V gene TRBV19 combines with J gene TRBJ2-1, with D tentatively TRBD1 or TRBD2 (5 bases each). V lost 3 bases and J lost 0, with 9 bases in between. Looked up from germline, CDR1 is LNHDA and CDR2 is SQIVND (reference sequence). The CDR3 totals 15 residues. The CDR3 DNA sequence: TGTGCCAGTAGTATGGGGACCCCCTCCTACAATGAGCAGTTCTTC. This encodes CASSMGTPSYNEQFF.

The chain links TRBV5-6 to TRBJ2-7; D is tentatively TRBD1 or TRBD2 (5 bases each). V shed 5 bases and J shed 1 base, with 16 bases lying between them. The CDR3 runs 15 residues. Per the germline V gene, CDR1 is SGHDT and CDR2 is YYEEEE. CDR3 amino acids: CASSSIRDGSYEQYF. CDR3 nucleotides: TGTGCCAGCAGTTCAATCCGGGACGGTTCCTACGAGCAGTACTTC.

The table lists this clone with a few counts. This sample also contains other DNA sequences that code for the same CDR3. J is TRBJ1-2 and V is TRBV29-1; 8 nucleotides line up with TRBD1. CDR1 and CDR2 from the germline V gene are SQVTM and ANQGSEA. The J segment lost 2 bases and the V segment lost 0 bases, leaving 5 bases of the junction unmatched. The CDR3 extends over 15 amino acids. CDR3 loop: CSVEEQGEANYGYTF. In DNA form, the CDR3 reads TGCAGCGTTGAAGAACAGGGGGAGGCAAACTATGGCTACACCTTC.

This chain connects TRBV7-9 to TRBJ2-5; D possibly corresponds to TRBD1 (6 bases). The CDR3 has 13 amino acids. The germline V gene encodes CDR1 SEHNR and CDR2 FQNEAQ (reference sequence). Trimming left V 1 base short and J 9 bases short, with 12 bases between. CDR3: CASSLGQGRPQYF. The CDR3 coding sequence is TGTGCCAGCAGCTTAGGGCAGGGGAGACCCCAGTACTTC.

On this clone: The junction differs from germline at one of its ends, possibly a read error. The rearrangement joins TRBV13 to TRBJ2-1; D is possibly TRBD1 (5 bases). CDR1 is PRHDT, CDR2 FYEKMQ, per germline (reference sequence). The CDR3 loop spans 11 amino acids. CDR3 region: CASSVGDEQFF. The CDR3 coding sequence is TGTGCCAGCAGCGTAGGGGATGAGCAGTTCTTC.

V gene TRBV28 combines with J gene TRBJ2-2, with 11 nucleotides matching TRBD2. V shed 6 bases and J 3 bases; nucleotides not matched to a gene: 6. Germline CDR1 is MDHEN and CDR2 is SYDVKM. This CDR3 region has 16 residues. The CDR3 DNA reads as TGTGCCAGCAGCCAACTAGCGGGAGATGACACCGGGGAGCTGTTTTTT. The encoded protein is CASSQLAGDDTGELFF.

This chain connects TRBV27 to TRBJ2-4, with D uncertain. The CDR3 totals 16 residues. V lost 4 bases and J lost 4, with 17 bases in between. Germline V gives CDR1 MNHEY, CDR2 SMNVEV (reference sequence). CDR3 bases: TGTGCCAGCAGTTCACTACTTGACTCCCCGAAAAACATTCAGTACTTC. This gives the protein CASSSLLDSPKNIQYF.

This clone was observed a handful of times. The chain recombines TRBV28 with TRBJ1-5; no definite D call. Germline V gene lookup returns CDR1 MDHEN and CDR2 SYDVKM. Between the trimmed V and J ends, which lost 2 bases and 2 bases, there was a span of 22 bases. The CDR3 sequence is 19 residues long. Here the CDR3 DNA reads TGTGCCAGCAGTTTACGAGCAGGCTACATCGCCCTGGGCAATCAGCCCCAGCATTTT. As protein: CASSLRAGYIALGNQPQHF.

This sequence joins TRBV20-1 and TRBJ1-1; D unresolved. The ends were cut back, 3 bases at V and 4 bases at J, with 6 bases in the middle. The CDR3 runs 11 residues. Germline CDR1 reads DFQATT; CDR2 reads SNEGSKA (reference sequence). CDR3 bases: TGCAGTGCTAGTATCGGCACTGAAGCTTTCTTT. It is translated as CSASIGTEAFF.